This T cell receptor beta chain was identified in a study of molecular identifiers for immune sequencing clone quantification. Study-level information: Replicates split RNA from around 18,000 or 91,000 naive CD8 cells five ways, and the researchers sequenced four portions.

A CD8+CD4-CCR7+CD45RA+ phenotype served as the sorting definition for naive CD8 T cells. The table lists this clonotype with many counts. With listed TCR primers and previously described methods, bulk TCR libraries were prepared. TCRdb called the PCR reads again in MiXCR, with one record for every CDR3 protein. The sample records about 510,000 distinct CDR3 sequences, around 23% being singletons. This clonotype was obtained from a human donor in good health. Some libraries in this study had Jurkat cell RNA spiked in. The source material was naive CD8+ T cells from blood, with Jurkat cell RNA spiked in. Subset reported: FACS-sorted CD8+CD4-CCR7+CD45RA+ naive T cells.

Here the CDR3 reads CSGADYYGYTF. The CDR3 DNA reads TGCAGCGGCGCTGACTATTATGGCTACACCTTC. The chain carries TRBV29-1 and TRBJ1-2; unclear D gene. Trimming took 7 bases from V and 5 from J, leaving 11 bases between them. The CDR3 spans 11 residues. Germline V gene data show CDR1 as SQVTM and CDR2 as ANQGSEA.